These T cell receptor beta chains were read from a single sample in a study of blood T cell repertoires in COVID-19. Sequencing was performed with immunoSEQ multiplex PCR; in TCRdb, only in-frame clones are kept and a portion is missing. The sample gives 60,000 to 75,000 clones, roughly 91% of which show up once; 5.5% to 8% is in the top ten. Material: peripheral blood. These receptors were obtained from a man aged 50-60 years with active COVID-19. Each CDR3 is given with its conserved first and last residue. The D gene is left open where the match is weak. Clone size is shown for a subset of rows, as once, few, many or a class of expanded clone.

clone size,J gene,V gene,D gene,CDR3 length,CDR3 DNA,CDR3 protein
.,TRBJ1-2,TRBV4-3,.,14,TGCGCCAGCAGCCAAGATCAGGGGCTCGGGGGCTACACCTTC,CASSQDQGLGGYTF
.,TRBJ2-2,TRBV18,TRBD1,15,TGTGCCAGCTCACGGGGACAGGGAGACACCGGGGAGCTGTTTTTT,CASSRGQGDTGELFF
.,TRBJ2-3,TRBV27,.,13,TGTGCCTCCGGGGGGCCCCGCACAGATACGCAGTATTTT,CASGGPRTDTQYF
.,TRBJ2-7,TRBV6-5,.,15,TGTGCCAGCAGTATATACACAGGGGCGGGAGGCGAGCAGTACTTC,CASSIYTGAGGEQYF
.,TRBJ2-7,TRBV7-2,TRBD1,14,TGTGCCAGCAGCTTCCACAGGGGCACCTACGAGCAGTACTTC,CASSFHRGTYEQYF
.,TRBJ2-1,TRBV6-2/TRBV6-3,.,12,TGTGCCAGCAGTTTAACAGGGATTGAGCAGTTCTTC,CASSLTGIEQFF
few,TRBJ2-7,TRBV10-3,TRBD2,14,TGTGCCGCTCGCACTAGCGGGGCTACCTACGAGCAGTACTTC,CAARTSGATYEQYF
.,TRBJ2-3,TRBV5-1,TRBD1,15,TGCGCCAGCAGCCCGAGGGGGACAGAAAGAGATACGCAGTATTTT,CASSPRGTERDTQYF
.,TRBJ2-1,TRBV12-3/TRBV12-4,TRBD1,12,TGTGCCAGCAGAACCACAGGGGATGAGCAGTTCTTC,CASRTTGDEQFF
.,TRBJ1-2,TRBV25-1,.,14,TGTGCCAGCAGAAAACAGGGATCTAACTATGGCTACACCTTC,CASRKQGSNYGYTF
once,TRBJ2-5,TRBV3-1/TRBV3-2,TRBD1,16,TGTGCCAGCAGCTTAAGGGACAGGGGGCGCGCGGAGACCCAGTACTTC,CASSLRDRGRAETQYF
few,TRBJ1-6,TRBV6-6,TRBD1,13,TGTGCCGGGAGACAGGGGGTTGAATCACCCCTCCACTTT,CAGRQGVESPLHF
.,TRBJ2-6,TRBV7-2,.,17,TGTGCCAGCAGCTTAGCGTCACAGGGCACTGGGGCCAACGTCCTGACTTTC,CASSLASQGTGANVLTF
.,TRBJ2-7,TRBV9,.,14,TGTGCCAGCAGCGTAGCTCCAGGAAGGAACGAGCAGTACTTC,CASSVAPGRNEQYF
.,TRBJ2-1,TRBV9,.,16,TGTGCCAGCAGCTCTGCGGGGACTCAGTCCTACAATGAGCAGTTCTTC,CASSSAGTQSYNEQFF
few,TRBJ2-7,TRBV5-4,TRBD2,17,TGTGCCAGCAGCTCGGTGACTAGCGGGCAAAGGTCGAGAGAGCAGTACTTC,CASSSVTSGQRSREQYF
.,TRBJ1-1,TRBV7-8,.,15,TGTGCCAGCAGCTTAGATCTGGGGAGGGGGACTGAAGCTTTCTTT,CASSLDLGRGTEAFF
.,TRBJ2-7,TRBV7-3,TRBD1,13,TGTGCCAGCAGCCCAGCCCGGGACAGCGAGCAGTACTTC,CASSPARDSEQYF
.,TRBJ2-1,TRBV11-2,TRBD2,16,TGTGCCAGCAGCTTGGGTAGCGGGGGTAGGGGCAATGAGCAGTTCTTC,CASSLGSGGRGNEQFF
.,TRBJ1-2,TRBV25-1,TRBD1,14,TGTGCCAGCAGTTCTCCCGGACAGGCCTATGGCTACACCTTC,CASSSPGQAYGYTF
.,TRBJ2-6,TRBV4-3,TRBD1,15,TGCGCCAGCAGCCTGGGACAGTCTGGGGCCAACGTCCTGACTTTC,CASSLGQSGANVLTF
.,TRBJ1-2,TRBV28,TRBD1,15,TGTGCCAGCAGTTCTCAGGGACAGGGATCAGAAGGCTACACCTTC,CASSSQGQGSEGYTF
few,TRBJ2-7,TRBV9,TRBD1,14,TGTGCCAGCAGCGTACAGGGGGTTCCCTACGAGCAGTACTTC,CASSVQGVPYEQYF
once,TRBJ1-2,TRBV12-3/TRBV12-4,.,13,TGTGCCAGCAGTTTACCACATAACTATGGCTACACCTTC,CASSLPHNYGYTF
few,TRBJ1-1,TRBV6-5,.,14,TGTGCCAGTTCAAAAAAGGGGATGAACACTGAAGCTTTCTTT,CASSKKGMNTEAFF
.,TRBJ2-1,TRBV30,TRBD2,15,TGTGCCTGGAGTGTATCTAGCGGGGGTCGGGGTGAGCAGTTCTTC,CAWSVSSGGRGEQFF
.,TRBJ2-3,TRBV6-2/TRBV6-3,TRBD2,17,TGTGCCAGCAGTACCGGGACTAGCGGGAGGAACACAGATACGCAGTATTTT,CASSTGTSGRNTDTQYF
.,TRBJ2-1,TRBV24-1,TRBD2,20,TGTGCCACCAGTGATCGGGGGTTGGGTAGCGGGAGAGGGGCCTACAATGAGCAGTTCTTC,CATSDRGLGSGRGAYNEQFF
.,TRBJ2-2,TRBV29-1,TRBD1,14,TGCAGCGTTGTAGACAGGGCCACCACCGGGGAGCTGTTTTTT,CSVVDRATTGELFF
.,TRBJ1-1,TRBV14,.,13,TGTGCCAGCAGCGGAGATATCTACACTGAAGCTTTCTTT,CASSGDIYTEAFF
.,TRBJ1-6,TRBV4-3,.,16,TGCGCCAGCAGCCAAGATGGGGGGGCGCGGAATTCACCCCTCCACTTT,CASSQDGGARNSPLHF
.,TRBJ2-5,TRBV5-4,TRBD2,14,TGTGCCAGCAGCACTGGACTAGCGTTAGAGACCCAGTACTTC,CASSTGLALETQYF
.,TRBJ1-2,TRBV29-1,TRBD1,14,TGCAGCGTTGACCGGGACAGTGTTGAAGGCGGCTACACCTTC,CSVDRDSVEGGYTF
.,TRBJ1-3,TRBV30,.,14,TGTGCCTGGGGGCGGGGGAACGGTGGAAACACCATATATTTT,CAWGRGNGGNTIYF
.,TRBJ2-7,TRBV9,TRBD1,14,TGTGCCAGCAGCGCCGGGACAGGGACGTACGAGCAGTACTTC,CASSAGTGTYEQYF
.,TRBJ2-3,TRBV9,.,13,TGTGCCAGCAGCGTAGGGCGCACAGATACGCAGTATTTT,CASSVGRTDTQYF
.,TRBJ2-1,TRBV24-1,.,21,TGTGCCACCAGTGATCACAAGGAGCCATACTTCCGGGACTCAACCTACAATGAGCAGTTCTTC,CATSDHKEPYFRDSTYNEQFF
.,TRBJ2-7,TRBV7-7,.,13,TGTGCTAGCAGCTCTGGGCTCACCTACGAGCAGTACTTC,CASSSGLTYEQYF
.,TRBJ2-7,TRBV6-2/TRBV6-3,.,14,TGTGCCAGCAGTTATCGGCAGGGCGCCTACGAGCAGTACTTC,CASSYRQGAYEQYF
.,TRBJ2-3,TRBV3-1/TRBV3-2,TRBD2,15,TGTGCCAGCAGCCCTACTAGCGGGAGCACAGATACGCAGTATTTT,CASSPTSGSTDTQYF
.,TRBJ2-2,TRBV5-1,.,15,TGCGCCAGCAGCCAGCCCACAGGGTCCACCGGGGAGCTGTTTTTT,CASSQPTGSTGELFF
.,TRBJ2-3,TRBV5-1,.,18,TGCGCCAGCAGCACCGGGACTCGCGGGGGCGGGGGCACAGATACGCAGTATTTT,CASSTGTRGGGGTDTQYF
.,TRBJ1-1,TRBV5-1,.,13,TGCGCCAGCAGCTTGCAGGGGAACACTGAAGCTTTCTTT,CASSLQGNTEAFF